The sequence of this T cell receptor beta chain was determined in a study of shared clonotypes between healthy human individuals. General observations from the study: Naive subsets generally exceeded memory subsets in estimated richness.

With respect to this clone: Its antigen is currently unknown.

Execution of the assay was at deep level. Measured with immunoSEQ multiplex PCR; TCRdb has only the in-frame clones, and not every one. Here the sample spans over 300,000 clones, more than 75% being singletons. The V gene's germline CDR1 is SEHNR and CDR2 FQNEAQ (reference sequence). V was pared by 5 bases and J by 5 bases, with 9 bases between. The CDR3 has 12 residues. With CCR7-negative CD45RA+ TemRA cells, CD45RO+ cells were combined in CD8 memory. The chain links TRBV7-9 to TRBJ1-1; possibly TRBD1 for D (5 bases). What was sequenced was memory CD8+ T cells sorted from blood. As to subset: CD45RO+ cells pooled with CCR7-negative TemRA cells. The receptor comes from a man younger than 35 in good health. The CDR3 nucleotides are TGTGCCAGCAGCGCGCAGGGAACTGAAGCTTTCTTT. This codes for CASSAQGTEAFF.